These 25 T cell receptor beta chains were sequenced from one sample in a study of T-cell reconstitution after alpha-beta-depleted transplantation in children. Preparation of the TCRbeta library was carried out with unique molecular identifiers. One entry per CDR3 protein, called by TCRdb with MiXCR from the PCR reads. Altogether 90,000 to 100,000 distinct CDR3 sequences are present, more than 10% being singletons, with the ten largest covering over 11%. The source material was PBMCs from the stem cell graft donor, sampled from the stem cell graft. These TCRs come from a human donor who donated a stem cell graft to a child with inherited bone marrow failure.

This clonotype has at least ten counts. The V and J genes are TRBV5-1 and TRBJ1-1; tentative D call: TRBD1 (6 bases). V was shortened by 1 base and J by 1 base, with 11 bases between the two germline ends. Per the germline V gene, CDR1 is SGHRS and CDR2 is YFSETQ. The CDR3 runs to 15 residues. This CDR3 is CASSLQLQGNTEAFF. The CDR3, as DNA: TGCGCCAGCAGCTTGCAACTACAGGGGAACACTGAAGCTTTCTTT.

The chain joins TRBV7-3 to TRBJ2-3, with 10 bases fitting TRBD2. The CDR3 consists of 15 residues. Germline V gene sequence: CDR1 SGHTA, CDR2 FQGTGA. V lost 5 bases and J lost 4; bases outside the gene matches: 6. The CDR3 is CASSPGTSVADTQYF. The CDR3 nucleotides are TGTGCCAGCAGCCCAGGGACTAGCGTGGCAGATACGCAGTATTTT.

This clonotype was seen many times. The gene calls are TRBV5-1 and TRBJ1-5, with D maybe TRBD1 (5 bases). V was trimmed by 4 bases and J by 6 bases, leaving 17 bases between them. CDR1 SGHRS and CDR2 YFSETQ come from the germline V gene. The CDR3 runs to 15 residues. CDR3 DNA sequence: TGCGCCAGCAGCCCAGGGACGGACCACGTTCAGCCCCAGCATTTT. Translated, it gives CASSPGTDHVQPQHF.

The chain is built from TRBV7-2 and TRBJ2-7; a weak D match, TRBD2 (6 bases). V was cut by 2 bases and J by 4 bases, with 12 bases left in between. The CDR3 extends over 14 amino acids. Germline CDR1 reads SGHTA; CDR2 reads FQGNSA. Here the CDR3 DNA reads TGTGCCAGCAGCTTACACTCGGGAGCTTACGAGCAGTACTTC. Its translation is CASSLHSGAYEQYF.

This clonotype was seen more than once but under ten times. The chain carries TRBV30 and TRBJ2-5; TRBD2 might be the D (5 bases). The germline gives CDR1 GTSNPN, CDR2 SVGIG (reference sequence). The V gene lost 2 bases and the J gene lost 5 bases, with 12 bases spanning the gap. This CDR3 has 13 residues. DNA for the CDR3: TGTGCCTGGAGTTGGAAGGGAGTGGAGACCCAGTACTTC. It yields the protein CAWSWKGVETQYF.

The chain is built from TRBV11-3 and TRBJ2-1; D may correspond to TRBD1 or TRBD2 (5 bases each). The CDR3 length is 16 residues. Trimming left V 2 bases short and J 3 bases short, with 14 bases between. CDR1 SGHNT and CDR2 YENEEA come from the germline V gene. As DNA, the CDR3 is TGTGCCAGCAGCTTAAGTGAGGGGCTGGTCTACAATGAGCAGTTCTTC. Translation: CASSLSEGLVYNEQFF.

The chain employs TRBV7-3 and TRBJ2-7; 9 positions match TRBD1. Germline-derived CDR1 and CDR2 are SGHTA and FQGTGA. The CDR3 totals 14 residues. V was clipped by 5 bases and J by 1 base; unmatched bases: 3. In DNA, the CDR3 is TGTGCCAGCAGCCAAGACAGGGGGTCCTACGAGCAGTACTTC. Encoded protein: CASSQDRGSYEQYF.

This clonotype was counted many times. This chain connects TRBV20-1 to TRBJ1-6; D is undetermined. Trimming removed 5 bases at V and 7 bases at J, with 15 bases between. Germline V gene sequence: CDR1 DFQATT, CDR2 SNEGSKA (reference sequence). CDR3 length equals 14 residues. CDR3 amino acids: CSAGIGYGNSPLHF. The DNA for the CDR3 is TGCAGTGCTGGAATAGGATATGGGAATTCACCCCTCCACTTT.

There are many counts of this clonotype. The chain couples TRBV5-1 to TRBJ1-4; possible D gene TRBD1, 5 bases. Germline CDR1 SGHRS, CDR2 YFSETQ. The CDR3 length is 15 residues. V was shortened by 2 bases and J by 2 bases, with 10 bases between the two germline ends. CDR3 nucleotides: TGCGCCAGCAGCTTCGGGGGAGGGACTAATGAAAAACTGTTTTTT. It yields the protein CASSFGGGTNEKLFF.

This chain joins TRBV7-7 and TRBJ2-7; D tentatively fits TRBD1 or TRBD2 (5 bases each). CDR1 SSHAT and CDR2 FNYEAQ come from the germline V gene (reference sequence). The V gene lost 5 bases and the J gene lost 1 base, with 12 bases spanning the gap. This CDR3 comprises 14 residues. The DNA for the CDR3 is TGTGCCAGCAGCCAGGCGAGGGGTTCCTACGAGCAGTACTTC. Amino acid sequence: CASSQARGSYEQYF. Variable domain in full (rest from reference TRBV7-7 and TRBJ2-7): GAGVSQSPRYKVTKRGQDVTLRCDPISSHATLYWYQQALGQGPEFLTYFNYEAQPDKSGLPSDRFSAERPEGSISTLTIQRTEQRDSAMYRCASSQARGSYEQYFGPGTRLTVT.

This clonotype came up many times. The chain carries TRBV24-1 and TRBJ2-1; weak D call: TRBD2 (6 bases). In germline, CDR1 is KGHDR, CDR2 SFDVKD. V gave up 0 bases and J gave up 8 bases, with 25 bases separating them. This CDR3 has 19 amino acids. CDR3 bases: TGTGCCACCAGTGATTTGCCCGGGAGACCAACGAAGTTTGGTGATGAGCAGTTCTTC. This codes for CATSDLPGRPTKFGDEQFF.

Many counts were recorded for this clonotype. The chain has TRBV7-2 and TRBJ2-1; no clear D gene. CDR3 length: 13 amino acids. In germline, CDR1 is SGHTA, CDR2 FQGNSA. V lost 5 bases, J lost 7 bases, and 12 bases lay in between. CDR3 sequence reads: CASSRQKVNEQFF. The CDR3 DNA reads TGTGCCAGCAGCCGGCAGAAAGTAAATGAGCAGTTCTTC.

This clonotype was seen ten or more times. The chain is built from TRBV7-9 and TRBJ2-6, with D perhaps being TRBD1 or TRBD2 (5 bases each). The ends were cut back, 0 bases at V and 2 bases at J, with 8 bases in the middle. From germline, CDR1 is SEHNR and CDR2 FQNEAQ (reference sequence). The CDR3 has 16 amino acids. The CDR3, as DNA: TGTGCCAGCAGCTTAGCGAGGGGACCTGGGGCCAACGTCCTGACTTTC. Its translation is CASSLARGPGANVLTF.

This clonotype was seen ten or more times. The V gene is TRBV3-1, the J gene TRBJ2-2; D is perhaps TRBD1 (5 bases). With 2 bases removed from V and 6 bases from J, the gap between germline ends came to 10 bases. The CDR3 runs 14 residues. Germline values: CDR1 LGHDT, CDR2 YNNKEL (reference sequence). CDR3 coding DNA: TGTGCCAGCAGCCAATGGGGCGCACCCGGGGAGCTGTTTTTT. It yields the protein CASSQWGAPGELFF. The variable domain in full, completed from reference TRBV3-1 and TRBJ2-2, reads DTAVSQTPKYLVTQMGNDKSIKCEQNLGHDTMYWYKQDSKKFLKIMFSYNNKELIINETVPNRFSPKSPDKAHLNLHINSLELGDSAVYFCASSQWGAPGELFFGEGSRLTVL.

This clonotype was picked up many times. The rearrangement joins TRBV7-2 to TRBJ1-1; perhaps TRBD1 as D (5 bases). CDR3 size: 16 residues. Germline CDR1 is SGHTA and CDR2 is FQGNSA. The V gene lost 5 bases and the J gene lost 0 bases, with 16 bases spanning the gap. The CDR3, as DNA: TGTGCCAGCAGCCTTAGGGGTGGGGCAGTGAACACTGAAGCTTTCTTT. It translates to CASSLRGGAVNTEAFF.

This clonotype occurred many times. The V call is TRBV29-1, the J call TRBJ1-2; D not resolved. V lost 1 base, J lost 3 bases, and 12 bases lay in between. The length of the CDR3 is 14 residues. Germline-derived CDR1 and CDR2 are SQVTM and ANQGSEA. The CDR3 sequence is CSVEGGGRDYGYTF. The CDR3 DNA reads as TGCAGCGTTGAAGGGGGTGGCCGGGACTATGGCTACACCTTC.

This clonotype occurred many times. This rearrangement joins TRBV20-1 to TRBJ2-3; TRBD1 matches at 8 bases. The length of the CDR3 is 15 residues. Germline CDR1 and CDR2: DFQATT and SNEGSKA (reference sequence). V was pared by 5 bases and J by 2 bases, with 9 bases of the junction left unmatched. CDR3 in amino acids: CSAGTGLGSTDTQYF. CDR3 DNA: TGCAGTGCTGGGACAGGATTAGGGTCCACAGATACGCAGTATTTT.

This clonotype was seen ten or more times. CDR3 in amino acids: CASSLPGLAGHQRYNEQFF. The CDR3 DNA follows: TGTGCCAGCTCACTCCCGGGACTAGCAGGCCACCAGAGGTACAATGAGCAGTTCTTC. The chain links TRBV18 to TRBJ2-1; 9 bases align to TRBD2. Unmatched junction bases numbered 17, after V lost 4 bases and J lost 4 bases. CDR3 length: 19 amino acids. Germline lookup yields CDR1 KGHSH and CDR2 LQKENI.

This clonotype showed up many times. This rearrangement joins TRBV27 to TRBJ1-5; 7 bases align to TRBD1. The V gene's germline CDR1 is MNHEY and CDR2 SMNVEV (reference sequence). V was pared by 4 bases and J by 2 bases, with 5 bases of the junction left unmatched. The CDR3 has 15 amino acids. For the CDR3, the DNA is TGTGCCAGCAGTTCCAGGGGGAGGGGCAATCAGCCCCAGCATTTT. Amino acids: CASSSRGRGNQPQHF.

The chain links TRBV6-1 to TRBJ2-2; tentative D call: TRBD1 (6 bases). The CDR3 runs 14 residues. The V gene's germline CDR1 is MNHNS and CDR2 SASEGT. Trimming left V 5 bases short and J 0 bases short, with 7 bases between. DNA of the CDR3: TGTGCCAGCAGTCGGACAGCGAACACCGGGGAGCTGTTTTTT. Residues: CASSRTANTGELFF.

The chain has TRBV9 and TRBJ2-1; 9 positions match TRBD2. With V trimmed by 4 bases and J by 5 bases, 7 bases remained unmatched. The germline gives CDR1 SGDLS, CDR2 YYNGEE. The CDR3 loop spans 15 amino acids. CDR3 DNA: TGTGCCAGCAGCCCCCGACTAGCGGTCAACAATGAGCAGTTCTTC. Protein sequence: CASSPRLAVNNEQFF.

There are many counts of this clonotype. V is TRBV5-1 and J is TRBJ2-2, with D tentatively TRBD1 (6 bases). From germline, CDR1 is SGHRS and CDR2 YFSETQ. Trimming pared 3 bases from V and 2 bases from J, leaving 14 bases between. The CDR3 covers 16 residues. The CDR3 nucleotides are TGCGCCAGCAGCTCCTCCGGACAGCTAAACACCGGGGAGCTGTTTTTT. Protein: CASSSSGQLNTGELFF.

This clonotype was found many times. CDR3 in amino acids: CASSTGTSGTDTQYF. The CDR3 DNA follows: TGCGCCAGCAGCACGGGGACTAGCGGCACAGATACGCAGTATTTT. This chain links TRBV5-1 with TRBJ2-3; TRBD2 aligns across 10 bases. The V gene's germline CDR1 is SGHRS and CDR2 YFSETQ. CDR3 size: 15 residues. V lost 4 bases and J lost 1; bases outside the gene matches: 3.

This chain uses TRBV6-2 or TRBV6-3 with TRBJ1-5; a possible D gene is TRBD1 (6 bases). This CDR3 contains 13 residues. CDR1 is MNHEY, CDR2 SVGEGT, per germline. Trimming cost V 8 bases and J 4 bases, with 12 bases left between them. CDR3 amino acids: CASHRDTNQPQHF. Here the CDR3 DNA reads TGTGCCAGCCACCGGGACACTAATCAGCCCCAGCATTTT.

This clonotype was counted many times. Here the CDR3 reads CATSDREGTGELFF. DNA for the CDR3: TGTGCCACCAGTGACCGGGAGGGGACCGGGGAGCTGTTTTTT. This chain connects TRBV24-1 to TRBJ2-2, with 8 bases identical to TRBD2. The CDR3 loop spans 14 amino acids. Germline values: CDR1 KGHDR, CDR2 SFDVKD. The ends lost 4 bases at V and 5 bases at J; junction bases unmatched: 2.